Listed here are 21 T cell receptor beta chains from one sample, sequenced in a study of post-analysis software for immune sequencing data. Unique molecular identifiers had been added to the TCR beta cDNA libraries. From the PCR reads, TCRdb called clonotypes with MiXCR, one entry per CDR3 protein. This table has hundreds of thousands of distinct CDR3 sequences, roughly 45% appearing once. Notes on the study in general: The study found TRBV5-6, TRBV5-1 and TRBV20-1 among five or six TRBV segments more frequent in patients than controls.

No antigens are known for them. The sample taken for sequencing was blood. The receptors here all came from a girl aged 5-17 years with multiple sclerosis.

CDR3 DNA sequence: TGTGCCAGCAGTCGGGACGCCCACAATGAGCAGTTCTTC. Its translation is CASSRDAHNEQFF. The chain couples TRBV12-3 or TRBV12-4 to TRBJ2-1; D possibly uses TRBD1 or TRBD2 (5 bases each). This CDR3 has 13 amino acids. The ends were cut back, 5 bases at V and 5 bases at J, with 10 bases in the middle.

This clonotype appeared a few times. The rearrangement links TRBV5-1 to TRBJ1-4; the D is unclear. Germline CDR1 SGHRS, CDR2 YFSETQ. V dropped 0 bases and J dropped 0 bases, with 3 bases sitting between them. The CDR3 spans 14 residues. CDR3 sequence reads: CASSLEATNEKLFF. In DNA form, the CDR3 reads TGCGCCAGCAGCTTGGAAGCAACTAATGAAAAACTGTTTTTT.

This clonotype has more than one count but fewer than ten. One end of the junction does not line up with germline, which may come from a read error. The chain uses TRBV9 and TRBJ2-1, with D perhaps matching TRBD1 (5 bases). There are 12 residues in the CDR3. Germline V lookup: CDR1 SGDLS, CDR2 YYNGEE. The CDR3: CASSQTQGHVFF. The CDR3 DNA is TGTGCCAGCAGCCAGACCCAGGGTCATGTGTTTTTC. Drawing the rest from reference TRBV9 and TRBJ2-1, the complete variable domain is DSGVTQTPKHLITATGQRVTLRCSPRSGDLSVYWYQQSLDQGLQFLIQYYNGEERAKGNILERFSAQQFPDLHSELNLSSLELGDSALYFCASSQTQGHVFFGPGTRLTVL.

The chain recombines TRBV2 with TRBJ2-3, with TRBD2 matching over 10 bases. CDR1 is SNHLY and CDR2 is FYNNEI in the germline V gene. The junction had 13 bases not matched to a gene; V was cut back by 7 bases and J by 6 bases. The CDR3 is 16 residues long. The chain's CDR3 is CASIVSGRLQRDTQYF. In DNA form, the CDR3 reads TGTGCCAGCATCGTTAGCGGGAGGCTCCAGAGGGATACGCAGTATTTT. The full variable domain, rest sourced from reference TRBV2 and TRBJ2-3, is EPEVTQTPSHQVTQMGQEVILRCVPISNHLYFYWYRQILGQKVEFLVSFYNNEISEKSEIFDDQFSVERPDGSNFTLKIRSTKLEDSAMYFCASIVSGRLQRDTQYFGPGTRLTVL.

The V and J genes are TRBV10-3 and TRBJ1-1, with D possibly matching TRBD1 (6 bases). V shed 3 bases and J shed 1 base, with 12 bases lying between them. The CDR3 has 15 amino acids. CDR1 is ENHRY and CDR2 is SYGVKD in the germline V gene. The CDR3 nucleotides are TGTGCCATCAGTGATACTACAGGGACGAACACTGAAGCTTTCTTT. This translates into CAISDTTGTNTEAFF.

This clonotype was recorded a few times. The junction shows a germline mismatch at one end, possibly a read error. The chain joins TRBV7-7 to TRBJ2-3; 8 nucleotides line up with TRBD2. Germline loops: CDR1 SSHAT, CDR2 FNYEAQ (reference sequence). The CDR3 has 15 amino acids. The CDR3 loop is CASSLAGREKDTQYF. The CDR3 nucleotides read TGTGCTAGCAGCTTAGCGGGACGGGAGAAGGATACGCAGTATTTT.

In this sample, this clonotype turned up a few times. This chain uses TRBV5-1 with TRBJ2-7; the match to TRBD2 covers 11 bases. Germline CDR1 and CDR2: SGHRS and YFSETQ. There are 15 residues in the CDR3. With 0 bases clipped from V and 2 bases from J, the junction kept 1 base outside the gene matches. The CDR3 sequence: CASSLATSGAYEQYF. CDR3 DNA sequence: TGCGCCAGCAGCTTGGCGACTAGCGGGGCCTACGAGCAGTACTTC.

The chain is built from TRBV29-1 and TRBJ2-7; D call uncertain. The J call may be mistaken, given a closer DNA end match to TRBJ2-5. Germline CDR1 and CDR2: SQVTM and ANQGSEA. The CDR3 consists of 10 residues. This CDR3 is CSVMRETQYF. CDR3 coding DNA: TGCAGCGTTATGAGAGAGACCCAGTACTTC.

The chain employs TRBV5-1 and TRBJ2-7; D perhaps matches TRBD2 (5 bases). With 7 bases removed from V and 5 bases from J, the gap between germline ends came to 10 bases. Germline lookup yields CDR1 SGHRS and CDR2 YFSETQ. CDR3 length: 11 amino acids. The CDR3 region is CASPGGNEQYF. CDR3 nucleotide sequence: TGCGCCAGCCCAGGAGGAAACGAGCAGTACTTC.

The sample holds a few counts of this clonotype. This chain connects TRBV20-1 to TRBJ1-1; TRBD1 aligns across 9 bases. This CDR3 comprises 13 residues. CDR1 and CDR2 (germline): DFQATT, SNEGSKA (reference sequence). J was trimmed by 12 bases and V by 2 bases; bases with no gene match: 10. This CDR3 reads CSARRTGESPTFF. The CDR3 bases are TGCAGTGCTAGACGGACAGGGGAGTCGCCAACTTTCTTT.

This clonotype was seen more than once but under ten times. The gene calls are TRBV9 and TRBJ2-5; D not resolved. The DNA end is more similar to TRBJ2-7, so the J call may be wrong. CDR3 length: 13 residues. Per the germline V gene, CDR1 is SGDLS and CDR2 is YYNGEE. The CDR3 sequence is CASSPAVSYEQYF. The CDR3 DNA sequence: TGTGCCAGCAGCCCCGCGGTAAGCTACGAGCAGTACTTC.

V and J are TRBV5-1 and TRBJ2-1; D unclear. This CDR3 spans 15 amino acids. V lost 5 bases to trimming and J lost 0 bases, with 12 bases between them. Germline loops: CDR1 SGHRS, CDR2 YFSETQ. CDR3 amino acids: CASSNGRGSYNEQFF. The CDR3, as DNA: TGCGCCAGCAGTAATGGGCGTGGCTCCTACAATGAGCAGTTCTTC.

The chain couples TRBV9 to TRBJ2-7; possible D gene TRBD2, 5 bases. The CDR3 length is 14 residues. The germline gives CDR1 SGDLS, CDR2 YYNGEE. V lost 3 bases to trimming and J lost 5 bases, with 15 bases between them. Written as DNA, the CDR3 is TGTGCCAGCAGCGCGTCGGGGTGGGGAGACGAGCAGTACTTC. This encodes CASSASGWGDEQYF. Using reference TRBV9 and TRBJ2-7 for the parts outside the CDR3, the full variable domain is DSGVTQTPKHLITATGQRVTLRCSPRSGDLSVYWYQQSLDQGLQFLIQYYNGEERAKGNILERFSAQQFPDLHSELNLSSLELGDSALYFCASSASGWGDEQYFGPGTRLTVT.

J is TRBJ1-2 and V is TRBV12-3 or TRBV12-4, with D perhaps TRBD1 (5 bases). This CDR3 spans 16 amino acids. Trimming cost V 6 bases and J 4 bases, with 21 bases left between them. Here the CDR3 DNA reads TGTGCCAGCAGGGAAGCGGGGGTGGGGGTAGCCTATGGCTACACCTTC. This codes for CASREAGVGVAYGYTF.

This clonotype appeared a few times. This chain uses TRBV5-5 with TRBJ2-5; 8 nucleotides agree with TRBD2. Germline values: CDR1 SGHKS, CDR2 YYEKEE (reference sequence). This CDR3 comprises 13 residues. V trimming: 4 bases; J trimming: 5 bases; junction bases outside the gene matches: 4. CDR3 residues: CASSRGGTETQYF. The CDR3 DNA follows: TGTGCCAGCAGCCGGGGGGGGACGGAGACCCAGTACTTC.

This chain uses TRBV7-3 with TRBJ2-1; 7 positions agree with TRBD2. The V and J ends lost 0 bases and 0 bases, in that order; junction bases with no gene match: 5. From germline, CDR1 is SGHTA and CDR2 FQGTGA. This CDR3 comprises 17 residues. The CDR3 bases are TGTGCCAGCAGCTTAACGGCGTCTAGCGGCTCCTACAATGAGCAGTTCTTC. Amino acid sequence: CASSLTASSGSYNEQFF.

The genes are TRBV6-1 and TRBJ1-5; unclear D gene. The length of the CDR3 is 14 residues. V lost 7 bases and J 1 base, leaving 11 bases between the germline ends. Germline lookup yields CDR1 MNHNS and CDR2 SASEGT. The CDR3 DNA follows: TGTGCCAGCACCAGAAAATCCAGCAATCAGCCCCAGCATTTT. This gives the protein CASTRKSSNQPQHF.

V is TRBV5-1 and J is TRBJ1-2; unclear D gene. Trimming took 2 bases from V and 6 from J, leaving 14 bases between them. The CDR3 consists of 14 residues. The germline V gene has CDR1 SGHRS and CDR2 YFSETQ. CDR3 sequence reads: CASSFTTTLDGYTF. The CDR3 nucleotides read TGCGCCAGCAGCTTTACAACGACTTTAGATGGCTACACCTTC.

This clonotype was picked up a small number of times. The CDR3 loop reads CASRAGSRWEETQYF. CDR3 nucleotide sequence: TGTGCCAGCAGGGCCGGGTCCCGATGGGAAGAGACCCAGTACTTC. The V call is TRBV12-3 or TRBV12-4, the J call TRBJ2-5; D is ambiguous. The length of the CDR3 is 15 residues. The V gene lost 6 bases and the J gene lost 3 bases, with 17 bases spanning the gap.

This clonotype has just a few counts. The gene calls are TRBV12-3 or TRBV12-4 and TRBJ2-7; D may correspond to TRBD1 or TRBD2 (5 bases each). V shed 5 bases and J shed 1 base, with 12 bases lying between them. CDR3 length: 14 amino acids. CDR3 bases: TGTGCCAGCAGTCCGGGACGGATTTCCTACGAGCAGTACTTC. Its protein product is CASSPGRISYEQYF.

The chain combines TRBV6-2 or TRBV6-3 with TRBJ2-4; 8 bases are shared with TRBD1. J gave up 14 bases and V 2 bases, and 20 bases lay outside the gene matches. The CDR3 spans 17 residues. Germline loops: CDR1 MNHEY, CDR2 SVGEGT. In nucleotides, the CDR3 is TGTGCCAGCAGTTACGCGGCCGGAAGGACAGGGAACTACGAGGAGTACTTC. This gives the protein CASSYAAGRTGNYEEYF.